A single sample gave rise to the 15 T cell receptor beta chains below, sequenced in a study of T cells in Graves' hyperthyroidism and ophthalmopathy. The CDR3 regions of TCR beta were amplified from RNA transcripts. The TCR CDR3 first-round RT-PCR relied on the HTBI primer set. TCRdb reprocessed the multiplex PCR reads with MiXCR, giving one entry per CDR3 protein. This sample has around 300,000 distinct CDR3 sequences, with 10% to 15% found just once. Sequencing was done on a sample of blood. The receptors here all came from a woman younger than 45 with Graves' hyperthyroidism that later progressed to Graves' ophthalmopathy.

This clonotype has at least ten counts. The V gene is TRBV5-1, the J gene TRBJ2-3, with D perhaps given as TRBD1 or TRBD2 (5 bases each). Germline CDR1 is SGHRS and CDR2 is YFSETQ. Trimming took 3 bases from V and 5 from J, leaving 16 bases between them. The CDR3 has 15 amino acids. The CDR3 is CASSSWGTAGDTQYF. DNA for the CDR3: TGCGCCAGCAGCTCCTGGGGGACGGCGGGAGATACGCAGTATTTT.

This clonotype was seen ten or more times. This chain's CDR3 is CASSEEGQPYGYTF. CDR3 bases: TGTGCCAGCAGTGAAGAGGGACAGCCCTATGGCTACACCTTC. The genes are TRBV2 and TRBJ1-2, with 7 bases matching TRBD1. The V gene end was trimmed by 1 base and the J gene end by 4 bases; junction bases not matched to a gene: 3. The length of the CDR3 is 14 residues. Germline lookup yields CDR1 SNHLY and CDR2 FYNNEI. The variable domain in full, with the rest retrieved from reference TRBV2 and TRBJ1-2, is EPEVTQTPSHQVTQMGQEVILRCVPISNHLYFYWYRQILGQKVEFLVSFYNNEISEKSEIFDDQFSVERPDGSNFTLKIRSTKLEDSAMYFCASSEEGQPYGYTFGSGTRLTVV.

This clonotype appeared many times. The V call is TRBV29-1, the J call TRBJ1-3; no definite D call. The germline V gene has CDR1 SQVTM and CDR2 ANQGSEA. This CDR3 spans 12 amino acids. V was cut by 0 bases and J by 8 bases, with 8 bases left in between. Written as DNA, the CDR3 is TGCAGCGTTGAAGATCAATTGGACACCATATATTTT. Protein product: CSVEDQLDTIYF.

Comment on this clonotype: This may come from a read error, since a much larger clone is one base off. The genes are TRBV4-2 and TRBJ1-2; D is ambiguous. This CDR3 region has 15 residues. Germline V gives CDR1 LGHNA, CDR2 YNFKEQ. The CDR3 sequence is CAGSQAGEVNYGYTF. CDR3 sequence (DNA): TGTGCCGGCAGCCAAGCCGGCGAAGTTAACTATGGCTACACCTTC.

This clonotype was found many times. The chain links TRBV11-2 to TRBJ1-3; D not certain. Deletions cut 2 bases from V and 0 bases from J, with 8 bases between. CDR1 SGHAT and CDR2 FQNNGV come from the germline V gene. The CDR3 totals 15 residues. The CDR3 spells CASSLSDNSGNTIYF. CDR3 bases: TGTGCCAGCAGCTTAAGCGACAACTCTGGAAACACCATATATTTT.

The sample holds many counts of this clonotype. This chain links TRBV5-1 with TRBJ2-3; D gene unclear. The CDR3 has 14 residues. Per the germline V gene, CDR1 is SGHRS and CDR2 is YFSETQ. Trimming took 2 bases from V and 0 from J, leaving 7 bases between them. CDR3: CASSFHTSTDTQYF. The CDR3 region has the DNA TGCGCCAGCAGCTTCCACACTAGCACAGATACGCAGTATTTT. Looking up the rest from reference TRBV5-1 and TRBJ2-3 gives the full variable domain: KAGVTQTPRYLIKTRGQQVTLSCSPISGHRSVSWYQQTPGQGLQFLFEYFSETQRNKGNFPGRFSGRQFSNSRSEMNVSTLELGDSALYLCASSFHTSTDTQYFGPGTRLTVL.

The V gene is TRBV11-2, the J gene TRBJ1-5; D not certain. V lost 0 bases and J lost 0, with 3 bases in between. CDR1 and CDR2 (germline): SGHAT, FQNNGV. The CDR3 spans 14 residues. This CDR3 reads CASSLDGSNQPQHF. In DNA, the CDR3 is TGTGCCAGCAGCTTAGACGGTAGCAATCAGCCCCAGCATTTT. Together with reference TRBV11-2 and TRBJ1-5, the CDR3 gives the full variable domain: EAGVAQSPRYKIIEKRQSVAFWCNPISGHATLYWYQQILGQGPKLLIQFQNNGVVDDSQLPKDRFSAERLKGVDSTLKIQPAKLEDSAVYLCASSLDGSNQPQHFGDGTRLSIL.

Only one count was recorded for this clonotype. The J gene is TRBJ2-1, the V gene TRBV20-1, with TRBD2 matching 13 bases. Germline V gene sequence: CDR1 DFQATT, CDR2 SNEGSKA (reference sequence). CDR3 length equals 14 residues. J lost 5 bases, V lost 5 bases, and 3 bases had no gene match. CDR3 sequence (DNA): TGCAGTGCTTCCGGGACTAGCGGGGACAATGAGCAGTTCTTC. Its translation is CSASGTSGDNEQFF.

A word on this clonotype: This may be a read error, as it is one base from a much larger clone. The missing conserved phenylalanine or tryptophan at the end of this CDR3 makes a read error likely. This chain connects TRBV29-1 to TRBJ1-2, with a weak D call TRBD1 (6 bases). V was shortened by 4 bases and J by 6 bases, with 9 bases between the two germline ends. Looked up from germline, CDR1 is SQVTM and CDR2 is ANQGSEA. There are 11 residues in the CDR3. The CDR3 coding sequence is TGCAGCGTTGGGCCAGGGGATGGCTACACCCTC. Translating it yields CSVGPGDGYTL.

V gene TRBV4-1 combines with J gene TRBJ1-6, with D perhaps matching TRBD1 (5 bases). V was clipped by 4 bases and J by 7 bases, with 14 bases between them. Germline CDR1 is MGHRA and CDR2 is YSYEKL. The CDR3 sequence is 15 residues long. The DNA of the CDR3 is TGCGCCAGCAGCCCCCAGGGAGACGGGAATTCACCCCTCCACTTT. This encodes CASSPQGDGNSPLHF.

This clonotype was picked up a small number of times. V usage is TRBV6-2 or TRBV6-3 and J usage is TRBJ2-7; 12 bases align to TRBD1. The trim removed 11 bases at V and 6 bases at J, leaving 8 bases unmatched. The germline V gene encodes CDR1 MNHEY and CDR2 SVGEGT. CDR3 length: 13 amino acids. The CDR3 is CAGRGQGASEQYF. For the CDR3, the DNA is TGTGCCGGAAGGGGACAGGGGGCTAGCGAGCAGTACTTC.

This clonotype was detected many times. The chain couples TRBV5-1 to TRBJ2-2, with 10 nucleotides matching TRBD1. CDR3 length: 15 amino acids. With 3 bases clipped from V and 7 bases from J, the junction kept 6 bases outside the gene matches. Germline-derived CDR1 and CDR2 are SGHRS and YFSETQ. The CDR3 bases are TGCGCCAGCAGCTACCCGGGACAGGGGCACGGGGAGCTGTTTTTT. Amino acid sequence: CASSYPGQGHGELFF.

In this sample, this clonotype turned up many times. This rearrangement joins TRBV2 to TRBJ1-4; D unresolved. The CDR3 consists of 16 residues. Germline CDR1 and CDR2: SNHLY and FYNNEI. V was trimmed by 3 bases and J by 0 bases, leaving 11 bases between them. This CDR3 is CASSDPQTATNEKLFF. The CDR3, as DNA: TGTGCCAGCAGTGATCCTCAAACGGCAACTAATGAAAAACTGTTTTTT.

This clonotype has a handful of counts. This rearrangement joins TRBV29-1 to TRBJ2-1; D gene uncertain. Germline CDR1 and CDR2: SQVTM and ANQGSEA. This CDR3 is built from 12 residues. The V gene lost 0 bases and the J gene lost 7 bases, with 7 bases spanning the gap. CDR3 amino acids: CSVEDMWNEQFF. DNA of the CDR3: TGCAGCGTTGAAGATATGTGGAATGAGCAGTTCTTC.

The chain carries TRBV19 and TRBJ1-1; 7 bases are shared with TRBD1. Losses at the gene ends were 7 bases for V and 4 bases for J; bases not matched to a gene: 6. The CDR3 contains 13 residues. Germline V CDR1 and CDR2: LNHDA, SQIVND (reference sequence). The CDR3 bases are TGTGCCAGTACCTGGGACAGCAGCACTGAAGCTTTCTTT. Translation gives CASTWDSSTEAFF.